Shown below are 31 T cell receptor beta chains from a single sample sequenced in a study of PD-L1 blockade in urothelial cancer. Some clones are missing from TCRdb's copy, which holds only in-frame ones; the method was immunoSEQ multiplex PCR. The sample records tens of thousands of clones, about 79% being singletons. The material sequenced was PBMCs, taken around atezolizumab (anti-PD-L1) treatment. The receptors here all came from a man between 60 and 75 years old with urothelial cancer.

V gene TRBV11-2 combines with J gene TRBJ1-3; D unclear. V shed 5 bases and J shed 7 bases, with 15 bases lying between them. The CDR3 sequence is 14 residues long. Germline V lookup: CDR1 SGHAT, CDR2 FQNNGV. CDR3 region: CASSLLLASNTIYF. The CDR3 bases are TGTGCCAGCAGCCTACTACTAGCGAGTAACACCATATATTTT.

The chain has TRBV7-9 and TRBJ2-1; the match to TRBD2 covers 7 bases. The V gene end was trimmed by 0 bases and the J gene end by 7 bases; junction bases not matched to a gene: 9. Germline V gene sequence: CDR1 SEHNR, CDR2 FQNEAQ (reference sequence). The CDR3 is 16 residues long. The CDR3 is CASSLALSLAANEQFF. For the CDR3, the DNA is TGTGCCAGCAGCTTAGCCTTAAGTCTAGCGGCAAATGAGCAGTTCTTC.

This clone was observed once. The chain links TRBV7-2 to TRBJ2-2, with 15 bases fitting TRBD2. This CDR3 spans 16 amino acids. Germline CDR1 is SGHTA and CDR2 is FQGNSA. The V gene end was trimmed by 4 bases and the J gene end by 8 bases; junction bases not matched to a gene: 5. Here the CDR3 reads CASSSGLAGGGGELFF. The CDR3 DNA is TGTGCCAGCAGCTCGGGACTAGCGGGGGGCGGTGGGGAGCTGTTTTTT. Full variable domain (missing parts from reference TRBV7-2 and TRBJ2-2): GAGVSQSPSNKVTEKGKDVELRCDPISGHTALYWYRQSLGQGLEFLIYFQGNSAPDKSGLPSDRFSAERTGGSVSTLTIQRTQQEDSAVYLCASSSGLAGGGGELFFGEGSRLTVL.

DNA of the CDR3: TGTGCCAGCAGCTCTACGGCAGGCCAGCCCCAGCATTTT. It is translated as CASSSTAGQPQHF. J is TRBJ1-5 and V is TRBV7-2; D uncertain. CDR3 size: 13 residues. V lost 4 bases, J lost 7 bases, and 11 bases lay in between. In germline, CDR1 is SGHTA, CDR2 FQGNSA.

The chain links TRBV25-1 to TRBJ1-1; D not resolved. V dropped 4 bases and J dropped 0 bases, with 6 bases sitting between them. The CDR3 contains 13 residues. Germline V gene lookup returns CDR1 MGHDK and CDR2 SYGVNS. The DNA for the CDR3 is TGTGCCAGCAGTGGGCAGATGAACACTGAAGCTTTCTTT. This translates into CASSGQMNTEAFF.

This clone showed up just a few times. This chain joins TRBV10-1 and TRBJ1-3, with 7 bases aligning to TRBD1. Trimming at V came to 5 bases and at J to 0 bases, leaving 10 bases not matched to a gene. The germline gives CDR1 WNHNN, CDR2 SYGVQD (reference sequence). CDR3 length: 17 residues. The CDR3 DNA is TGCGCCAGCAGTCCCGGGACAGAGAGACGCTCTGGAAACACCATATATTTT. This encodes CASSPGTERRSGNTIYF.

The rearrangement uses TRBV5-4 and TRBJ2-7; TRBD2 is a possible D gene (6 bases). The germline V gene has CDR1 SGHNT and CDR2 YYREEE (reference sequence). This CDR3 contains 17 residues. With 1 base removed from V and 2 bases from J, the gap between germline ends came to 19 bases. CDR3 nucleotide sequence: TGTGCCAGCAGCTTGTGGGCGGGGCGGCGAACAACCTACGAGCAGTACTTC. This sequence encodes CASSLWAGRRTTYEQYF.

The chain combines TRBV5-4 with TRBJ2-4, with a tentative D call TRBD1 (6 bases). The germline CDR1 and CDR2 sequences are SGHNT and YYREEE (reference sequence). This CDR3 spans 15 amino acids. V was clipped by 4 bases and J by 7 bases, with 18 bases between them. CDR3: CASSAPERGSNIQYF. The CDR3 DNA is TGTGCCAGCAGCGCCCCCGAAAGGGGGAGCAACATTCAGTACTTC.

J is TRBJ2-3 and V is TRBV4-2; no clear D gene. Germline assignment: CDR1 LGHNA and CDR2 YNFKEQ. V was clipped by 3 bases and J by 6 bases, with 10 bases between them. The CDR3 is made up of 13 amino acids. This chain's CDR3 is CASSHSSSDTQYF. The CDR3 DNA is TGTGCCAGCAGCCATTCTTCCTCGGATACGCAGTATTTT.

This sequence joins TRBV2 and TRBJ2-7, with 9 bases matching TRBD1. V trimming: 8 bases; J trimming: 4 bases; junction bases outside the gene matches: 9. Germline CDR1 and CDR2: SNHLY and FYNNEI. The CDR3 is 14 amino acids. For the CDR3, the DNA is TGTGCCAGCCAGGCGGGACAGGGTGGGTACGAGCAGTACTTC. Protein: CASQAGQGGYEQYF. Full variable domain (outside the CDR3, taken from reference TRBV2 and TRBJ2-7): EPEVTQTPSHQVTQMGQEVILRCVPISNHLYFYWYRQILGQKVEFLVSFYNNEISEKSEIFDDQFSVERPDGSNFTLKIRSTKLEDSAMYFCASQAGQGGYEQYFGPGTRLTVT.

The chain joins TRBV5-1 to TRBJ2-7, with 7 bases lining up with TRBD2. The CDR3 length is 15 residues. After removal of 2 bases from V and 2 bases from J, the junction contained 7 bases not matched to a gene. Germline V gene data show CDR1 as SGHRS and CDR2 as YFSETQ. Written as DNA, the CDR3 is TGCGCCAGCAGCTTCGGGCTAGCGGTAACCTACGAGCAGTACTTC. This gives the protein CASSFGLAVTYEQYF.

The chain has TRBV7-8 and TRBJ2-1, with a weak D call TRBD2 (6 bases). V was trimmed by 1 base and J by 0 bases, leaving 13 bases between them. Per germline, CDR1 SGHVS and CDR2 FQNEAQ. This CDR3 comprises 17 residues. CDR3 bases: TGTGCCAGCAGCTTAGTTTTCGCGGGGAGCTCCTACAATGAGCAGTTCTTC. Encoded protein: CASSLVFAGSSYNEQFF.

There are a few counts of this clone. The rearrangement links TRBV6-5 to TRBJ2-7; no clear D gene. The CDR3 is made up of 13 amino acids. Trimming shortened V by 2 bases and J by 3 bases, and 8 bases separated the two germline ends. From germline, CDR1 is MNHEY and CDR2 SVGAGI. The CDR3 sequence is CASSYAPSYEQYF. CDR3 in DNA: TGTGCCAGCAGTTACGCCCCGAGCTACGAGCAGTACTTC.

V gene TRBV5-6 combines with J gene TRBJ2-5; 7 bases are a match to TRBD1. V lost 3 bases and J lost 3; bases outside the gene matches: 5. The CDR3 has 14 amino acids. Germline CDR1 SGHDT, CDR2 YYEEEE. CDR3 in amino acids: CASSSGQEEETQYF. DNA for the CDR3: TGTGCCAGCAGCTCCGGACAGGAGGAAGAGACCCAGTACTTC.

This CDR3 is CASSPTGGYGYTF. The DNA of the CDR3 is TGTGCCAGCAGCCCGACAGGGGGCTATGGCTACACCTTC. The chain employs TRBV11-2 and TRBJ1-2; 9 bases line up with TRBD1. This CDR3 comprises 13 residues. The V gene end was trimmed by 5 bases and the J gene end by 4 bases; junction bases not matched to a gene: 2. In germline, CDR1 is SGHAT, CDR2 FQNNGV.

The V gene is TRBV4-1, the J gene TRBJ2-7; 12 nucleotides line up with TRBD2. This CDR3 comprises 16 residues. Trimming at V came to 2 bases and at J to 0 bases, leaving 2 bases not matched to a gene. Germline values: CDR1 MGHRA, CDR2 YSYEKL. In nucleotides, the CDR3 is TGCGCCAGCAGCCAACGGACTAGCGGGACCTCCTACGAGCAGTACTTC. Protein: CASSQRTSGTSYEQYF.

The rearrangement uses TRBV19 and TRBJ1-2; D gene unclear. V dropped 2 bases and J dropped 8 bases, with 12 bases sitting between them. The CDR3 runs to 13 residues. Germline CDR1 and CDR2: LNHDA and SQIVND (reference sequence). For the CDR3, the DNA is TGTGCCAGTAGTATACAGGAAGACCGAGGCTACACCTTC. It specifies CASSIQEDRGYTF.

This chain joins TRBV30 and TRBJ1-1; 9 bases align to TRBD1. Germline values: CDR1 GTSNPN, CDR2 SVGIG (reference sequence). The J segment lost 5 bases and the V segment lost 3 bases, leaving 4 bases of the junction unmatched. The CDR3 is made up of 13 amino acids. The CDR3 region is CAWSLDRGTEAFF. CDR3 sequence (DNA): TGTGCCTGGAGCCTGGACAGGGGTACTGAAGCTTTCTTT.

The chain uses TRBV5-1 and TRBJ2-7, with D possibly TRBD1 on 6 matching bases. The CDR3 sequence is 14 residues long. The V gene lost 0 bases and the J gene lost 4 bases, with 11 bases spanning the gap. Germline CDR1 is SGHRS and CDR2 is YFSETQ. Written as DNA, the CDR3 is TGCGCCAGCAGCTTGGGGCCAGGGGAGTACGAGCAGTACTTC. The encoded protein is CASSLGPGEYEQYF.

This clone showed up just once. The chain links TRBV5-6 to TRBJ1-5; D is uncertain. The CDR3 runs 14 residues. Germline V gene sequence: CDR1 SGHDT, CDR2 YYEEEE. With 2 bases removed from V and 3 bases from J, the gap between germline ends came to 9 bases. The CDR3 is CASSFGRVNQPQHF. In DNA, the CDR3 is TGTGCCAGCAGCTTTGGCCGGGTCAATCAGCCCCAGCATTTT.

V gene TRBV6-1 combines with J gene TRBJ2-7, with 7 bases identical to TRBD1. The junction had 13 bases not matched to a gene; V was cut back by 11 bases and J by 3 bases. Germline assignment: CDR1 MNHNS and CDR2 SASEGT. This CDR3 comprises 14 residues. This chain's CDR3 is CACRGQKTIYEQYF. The CDR3 DNA sequence: TGTGCCTGTAGGGGACAGAAAACAATCTACGAGCAGTACTTC.

Concerning this clone itself: The junction differs from germline at one of its ends, possibly a read error. The CDR3 DNA is TGTGCCAACTCACCACCTAGCGGGGTGGATACGCAGTATTTT. Its protein product is CANSPPSGVDTQYF. The chain uses TRBV18 and TRBJ2-3, with 9 bases matching TRBD2. Germline CDR1 is KGHSH and CDR2 is LQKENI. This CDR3 region has 14 residues.

The rearrangement links TRBV6-1 to TRBJ1-4; tentatively, D is TRBD1 (5 bases). The V and J ends lost 6 bases and 8 bases respectively, with 16 bases between them. Per the germline V gene, CDR1 is MNHNS and CDR2 is SASEGT. The CDR3 length is 14 residues. The CDR3 nucleotides are TGTGCCAGCAGCCACGTCCCGAAGGGGGAAAAACTGTTTTTT. It translates to CASSHVPKGEKLFF.

The chain carries TRBV13 and TRBJ2-5, with D maybe TRBD2 (5 bases). V gave up 5 bases and J gave up 4 bases, with 14 bases separating them. CDR3 size: 14 residues. Germline values: CDR1 PRHDT, CDR2 FYEKMQ (reference sequence). Here the CDR3 reads CASSEEASGETQYF. CDR3 DNA: TGTGCCAGCAGCGAGGAGGCTAGTGGAGAGACCCAGTACTTC.

The chain links TRBV20-1 to TRBJ2-3; D perhaps matches TRBD1 (5 bases). Germline-derived CDR1 and CDR2 are DFQATT and SNEGSKA (reference sequence). The V and J ends lost 6 bases and 5 bases respectively, with 9 bases between them. There are 11 residues in the CDR3. The CDR3 region is CSALQGDTQYF. The DNA of the CDR3 is TGCAGTGCGCTCCAGGGAGATACGCAGTATTTT.

This chain connects TRBV15 to TRBJ2-7; 8 positions match TRBD1. Germline trimming cut 3 bases from V and 4 bases from J; bases unmatched to any gene: 14. Germline CDR1 and CDR2: LNHNV and YYDKDF (reference sequence). The CDR3 length is 17 residues. Here the CDR3 reads CATSRETRTGTPYEQYF. CDR3 in DNA: TGTGCCACCAGCAGGGAAACAAGGACAGGGACCCCGTACGAGCAGTACTTC.

This chain uses TRBV6-6 with TRBJ2-7, with TRBD1 identical over 9 bases. With V trimmed by 4 bases and J by 2 bases, 3 bases remained unmatched. CDR3 size: 14 residues. Germline V lookup: CDR1 MNHNY, CDR2 SVGAGI (reference sequence). CDR3 sequence: CASSLTGGAYEQYF. CDR3 DNA: TGTGCCAGCAGTTTAACAGGGGGCGCCTACGAGCAGTACTTC.

The chain links TRBV7-9 to TRBJ2-2; TRBD1 agrees at 9 bases. The CDR3 consists of 15 residues. Trimming removed 11 bases from V and 3 bases from J; junction bases left unmatched: 10. Germline V gene data show CDR1 as SEHNR and CDR2 as FQNEAQ (reference sequence). DNA of the CDR3: TGTGCCGTTGGGGGACAGGGTGTTGACACCGGGGAGCTGTTTTTT. This gives the protein CAVGGQGVDTGELFF.

The sample holds a few counts of this clone. This chain connects TRBV10-3 to TRBJ2-7, with no clear D. Germline values: CDR1 ENHRY, CDR2 SYGVKD. Trimming removed 5 bases at V and 2 bases at J, with 10 bases between. The CDR3 runs 13 residues. DNA for the CDR3: TGTGCCATCAGTTCACACGCCACCTACGAGCAGTACTTC. Protein sequence: CAISSHATYEQYF.

The chain joins TRBV7-8 to TRBJ1-1; TRBD1 is a possible D gene (6 bases). This CDR3 spans 13 amino acids. Trimming left V 3 bases short and J 5 bases short, with 10 bases between. Germline V gene sequence: CDR1 SGHVS, CDR2 FQNEAQ. The CDR3 sequence: CASSFNRGTEAFF. As DNA, the CDR3 is TGTGCCAGCAGCTTTAATAGGGGGACTGAAGCTTTCTTT. Variable domain in full (rest from reference TRBV7-8 and TRBJ1-1): GAGVSQSPRYKVAKRGQDVALRCDPISGHVSLFWYQQALGQGPEFLTYFQNEAQLDKSGLPSDRFFAERPEGSVSTLKIQRTQQEDSAVYLCASSFNRGTEAFFGQGTRLTVV.

J is TRBJ2-5 and V is TRBV6-1; 11 bases match TRBD2. There are 14 residues in the CDR3. The germline V gene encodes CDR1 MNHNS and CDR2 SASEGT. V lost 3 bases and J lost 9; bases outside the gene matches: 6. CDR3 sequence: CASSETSGIDPQYF. The DNA for the CDR3 is TGTGCCAGCAGTGAGACTAGCGGGATAGACCCCCAGTACTTC.